The TCR beta chain described here comes from a study of cytomegalovirus exposure and HLA in healthy donors. Study summary: Early on, a data release was issued that held 80 million to 90 million unique TCRs from HLA-typed donors.

Study-wide results and caveats: Several V segments, TRBV6-2 and TRBV6-3 among them, could not be told apart and were dropped.

The CDR3 loop spans 14 amino acids. Trimming at V came to 6 bases and at J to 2 bases, leaving 2 bases not matched to a gene. Germline CDR1 is SNHLY and CDR2 is FYNNEI. To note about this clone: Its antigen remains unidentified.

With 60 Vbeta and 13 Jbeta primers, the PCR was carried out. TCRdb's table, derived via immunoSEQ multiplex PCR, lists solely in-frame clones and lacks some. The sample consists of 110,000 or so clones, less than 80% of them appearing once. The sequence derives from a woman between 35 and 50 years old in good health and CMV-seropositive. The sequencing input was PBMCs. The chain couples TRBV2 to TRBJ2-2, with 8 bases matching TRBD1. In DNA form, the CDR3 reads TGTGCCAGCAGGGACAGGGAAAACACCGGGGAGCTGTTTTTT. It specifies CASRDRENTGELFF. The full variable domain, rest sourced from reference TRBV2 and TRBJ2-2, is EPEVTQTPSHQVTQMGQEVILRCVPISNHLYFYWYRQILGQKVEFLVSFYNNEISEKSEIFDDQFSVERPDGSNFTLKIRSTKLEDSAMYFCASRDRENTGELFFGEGSRLTVL.